This entry lists 5 T cell receptor beta chains sequenced from one sample in a study of patients and donors after allogeneic stem cell transplantation. Via MiXCR, TCRdb re-called the RT-PCR reads, giving one row per CDR3 protein. Of 150,000 to 200,000 distinct CDR3 sequences listed, more than 35% are singletons. Sequencing input: blood, either unsorted or a sorted T cell fraction (not recorded which). The receptors shown here come from a human donor who was either an allogeneic HSCT recipient or a stem cell or donor lymphocyte infusion donor (not recorded which). It is not recorded whose cells these are; they may come from a transplant donor.

The V gene is TRBV4-3, the J gene TRBJ2-7; TRBD1 matches at 10 bases. The CDR3 has 16 amino acids. V was clipped by 4 bases and J by 1 base; unmatched bases: 7. CDR1 is LGHNA, CDR2 YSLEER, per germline. The CDR3 loop reads CASSPTGTGASYEQYF. CDR3 DNA: TGCGCCAGCAGCCCTACCGGGACAGGGGCTTCCTACGAGCAGTACTTC.

Only a few counts were recorded for this clonotype. The genes are TRBV12-3 or TRBV12-4 and TRBJ2-2; possibly TRBD1 for D (6 bases). The CDR3 length is 16 residues. The V and J ends lost 3 bases and 0 bases respectively, with 11 bases between them. The CDR3 nucleotides are TGTGCCAGCAGTTTCCCTCACAGGGCGAACACCGGGGAGCTGTTTTTT. It specifies CASSFPHRANTGELFF.

V gene TRBV7-9 combines with J gene TRBJ1-4, with 8 nucleotides matching TRBD1. The CDR3 extends over 16 amino acids. Per the germline V gene, CDR1 is SEHNR and CDR2 is FQNEAQ (reference sequence). Trimming took 3 bases from V and 6 from J; bases not matched to a gene: 9. The CDR3 region is CASSFRQDRVDEKLFF. CDR3 DNA: TGTGCCAGCAGCTTTCGGCAGGACAGGGTTGATGAAAAACTGTTTTTT.

The chain couples TRBV7-8 to TRBJ2-1; 8 nucleotides line up with TRBD2. CDR3 length equals 15 residues. The germline V gene encodes CDR1 SGHVS and CDR2 FQNEAQ. With 1 base clipped from V and 7 bases from J, the junction kept 6 bases outside the gene matches. This CDR3 is CASSLVSGILNEQFF. The CDR3, as DNA: TGTGCCAGCAGCTTAGTTAGCGGGATTTTGAATGAGCAGTTCTTC.

This clonotype has only a few counts. The J gene is TRBJ1-1, the V gene TRBV9; D is uncertain. Germline V gene data show CDR1 as SGDLS and CDR2 as YYNGEE. The CDR3 has 15 amino acids. Trimming cost V 2 bases and J 0 bases, with 11 bases left between them. The CDR3 DNA follows: TGTGCCAGCAGCGTCTCTTACCAGATGAACACTGAAGCTTTCTTT. Amino acid sequence: CASSVSYQMNTEAFF.